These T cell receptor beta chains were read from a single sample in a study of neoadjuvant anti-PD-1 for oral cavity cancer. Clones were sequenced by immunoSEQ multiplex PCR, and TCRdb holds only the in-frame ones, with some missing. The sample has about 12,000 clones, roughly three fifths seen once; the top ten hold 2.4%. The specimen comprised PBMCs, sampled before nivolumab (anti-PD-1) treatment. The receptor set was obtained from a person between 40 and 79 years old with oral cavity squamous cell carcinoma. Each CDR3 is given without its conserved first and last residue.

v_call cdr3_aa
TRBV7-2 ASSPPARDRGNNEQF
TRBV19 ASSLRDTPGPGELF
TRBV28 ASSSSSTGGITEAF
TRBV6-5 ASSYSAQGFTEAF
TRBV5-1 ASSLVGGMNTEAF
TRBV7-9 ASSLASQGIQPQH
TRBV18 ASSPYKVGDYEQY
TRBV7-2 ASSSSGTGGAYGYT
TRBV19 ASTPRQGASEQY
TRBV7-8 ASNSQGRNTEAF
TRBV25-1 ASSTAWGTQY
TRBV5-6 ATLDRSSYEQY
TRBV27 ATMGVRPATEAF
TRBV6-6 ASSGANSGNTIY
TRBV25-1 ASNWGAEGSEAF
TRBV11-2 ASSDTDRLTDTQY
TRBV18 ASSPGANVLT
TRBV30 AWSLAGIRGEKLF
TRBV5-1 ASSLGGQNTEAF
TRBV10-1 ASSDQGVSSPLH
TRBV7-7 ASSLGEVTEAF
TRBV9 ASSTGLADNEQF
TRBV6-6 ASSGTFPAYNEQF
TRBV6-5 ASSYGGMDEKLF
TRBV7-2 ASSLEGRANEKLF
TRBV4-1 ASSQAASGTGEQF
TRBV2 ASSKEFGTGDGYT
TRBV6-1 ASSEGLTVNQPQH
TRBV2 ASSTAGVRETQY
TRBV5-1 ASSPDRGPPEEKLF
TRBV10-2 ASSDRGGYNEQF
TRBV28 ASSPPQGSWRARERTGELF
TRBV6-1 ASSERTGASYEQY
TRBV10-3 AISEAGGGFGDEQF
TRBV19 ASVDRNLVNYGYT
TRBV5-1 ASSPDYRGLSEAF
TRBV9 ASSVALGKLF
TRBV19 ASSTGTDNSPLH
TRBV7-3 ASSPHTGELF
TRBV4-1 ASSQAETETQY
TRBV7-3 ASSPGQGANEAF
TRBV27 ASSLLWTKNSPLH
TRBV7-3 ASSIQGSGRGGDEQF
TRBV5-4 ASSPAGPAYNEQF
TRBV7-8 ASSLVLGPLGSEQF
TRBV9 ASSVGDSGMNTEAF
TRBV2 ASTSLAGVAGELF
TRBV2 ASRGQGAAEAF
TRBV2 ASGRNTGELF
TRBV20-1 SATGPQEQY
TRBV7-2 ASRPWTGMNTEAF
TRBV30 AWALSGGSYEQY
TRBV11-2 ASGRWRDTEAF
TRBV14 ASSQDLWGPQH
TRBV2 ASPGGRGYT
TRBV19 ASRSGANVLT
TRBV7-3 ASSSSGSTDTQY
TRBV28 ASRFTGGGGNTIY
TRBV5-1 ASSSGDRTDTQY